The rows below give T cell receptor beta chains drawn from one sample of a study of blood T cell repertoires in COVID-19. The method was immunoSEQ multiplex PCR; TCRdb's version includes in-frame clones alone and lacks a portion of them. The table includes 100,000 to 150,000 clones, around four fifths detected once. Sequenced input: peripheral blood. The origin of the receptors is a human donor in a cohort sampled during active COVID-19. The CDR3 runs from the conserved cysteine through the conserved F or W. D genes are given only for firm matches. A row's size may be missing; if present it is once, few, many or a size class.

V	D	J	size	CDR3	DNA
TRBV29-1	TRBD2	TRBJ2-5	.	CSVPRGLAGDQETQYF	TGCAGCGTCCCTAGGGGACTAGCGGGGGACCAAGAGACCCAGTACTTC
TRBV5-1	TRBD2	TRBJ2-1	few	CASSLGAGEDEQFF	TGCGCCAGCAGCTTGGGTGCGGGGGAAGATGAGCAGTTCTTC
TRBV2	TRBD1	TRBJ1-6	.	CASSQDRGVGSPLHF	TGTGCCAGCAGTCAGGACAGGGGGGTTGGTTCACCCCTCCACTTT
TRBV6-2/TRBV6-3	.	TRBJ1-5	.	CASSYTIDQPQHF	TGTGCCAGCAGTTACACAATCGATCAGCCCCAGCATTTT
TRBV6-5	TRBD1	TRBJ1-1	.	CATRQGIMNTEAFF	TGTGCCACCAGACAGGGCATCATGAACACTGAAGCTTTCTTT
TRBV18	.	TRBJ1-1	.	CASSQYQGDTEAFF	TGTGCCAGCTCACAATACCAGGGCGACACTGAAGCTTTCTTT
TRBV10-3	TRBD1	TRBJ2-5	.	CAISTGGGLETQYF	TGTGCCATCAGCACAGGGGGCGGATTGGAGACCCAGTACTTC
TRBV2	TRBD2	TRBJ2-2	.	CASTRGLANTGELFF	TGTGCCAGCACGAGGGGACTAGCGAACACCGGGGAGCTGTTTTTT
TRBV7-8	.	TRBJ1-1	.	CASSSTPDRWGSGTEAFF	TGTGCCAGCAGCTCTACCCCGGACAGATGGGGATCGGGCACTGAAGCTTTCTTT
TRBV7-5	.	TRBJ2-5	.	CARSLGHRGEGETQYF	TGTGCCAGAAGCTTAGGACACAGGGGAGAGGGGGAGACCCAGTACTTC
TRBV27	.	TRBJ1-6	.	CASSVGVFYNSPLHF	TGTGCCAGCAGTGTAGGGGTTTTCTATAATTCACCCCTCCACTTT
TRBV10-3	TRBD1	TRBJ2-3	.	CAIGQTGGGTDTQYF	TGTGCCATCGGTCAGACAGGGGGCGGAACAGATACGCAGTATTTT
TRBV12-3/TRBV12-4	TRBD1	TRBJ2-1	.	CASRSGTVDEQFF	TGTGCCAGCAGATCCGGGACAGTGGATGAGCAGTTCTTC
TRBV28	TRBD1	TRBJ1-3	once	CASRRQGVAGNTIYF	TGTGCCAGCAGGCGACAGGGGGTTGCTGGAAACACCATATATTTT
TRBV3-1/TRBV3-2	TRBD2	TRBJ2-5	.	CASSQGSSGPQETQYF	TGTGCCAGCAGCCAAGGGTCTAGCGGTCCTCAAGAGACCCAGTACTTC
TRBV2	.	TRBJ2-7	.	CASRVQAHEQYF	TGTGCCAGCCGTGTGCAGGCCCACGAGCAGTACTTC
TRBV7-8	.	TRBJ2-7	.	CASSLVAGALYEQYF	TGTGCCAGCAGCTTAGTGGCAGGGGCGCTCTACGAGCAGTACTTC
TRBV24-1	.	TRBJ1-5	.	CATSDFRGCLWPQHF	TGTGCCACCAGTGATTTCCGGGGGTGTTTATGGCCCCAGCATTTT
TRBV20-1	.	TRBJ1-1	.	CSASAVAEAFF	TGCAGTGCTAGTGCAGTGGCTGAAGCTTTCTTT
TRBV5-4	TRBD1	TRBJ2-3	.	CASSQGTGRDTQYF	TGTGCCAGCAGCCAGGGGACAGGGAGGGATACGCAGTATTTT
TRBV13	TRBD1	TRBJ2-7	.	CASRKTGTAYEQYF	TGTGCCAGCAGGAAAACCGGGACAGCCTACGAGCAGTACTTC
TRBV9	TRBD2	TRBJ2-3	.	CASSPQRGGVTDTQYF	TGTGCCAGCAGCCCCCAGCGGGGGGGCGTAACAGATACGCAGTATTTT
TRBV7-2	TRBD1	TRBJ1-2	few	CASSLGQGYWDYGYTF	TGTGCCAGCAGCTTGGGACAGGGCTATTGGGACTATGGCTACACCTTC
TRBV5-4	TRBD2	TRBJ2-5	.	CASSLGGAGGLQETQYF	TGTGCCAGCAGCCTCGGGGGTGCGGGGGGGCTTCAAGAGACCCAGTACTTC
TRBV3-1/TRBV3-2	TRBD2	TRBJ2-5	.	CASSRRAGQETQYF	TGTGCCAGCAGCCGGCGAGCGGGGCAAGAGACCCAGTACTTC
TRBV11-2	.	TRBJ1-5	once	CASSREGAGGQPQHF	TGTGCCAGCAGCCGAGAAGGGGCAGGAGGGCAGCCCCAGCATTTT
TRBV24-1	TRBD1	TRBJ2-3	.	CATSAWTGSTDTQYF	TGTGCCACCAGTGCCTGGACAGGGAGCACAGATACGCAGTATTTT
TRBV3-1/TRBV3-2	.	TRBJ2-7	.	CASSRDQGPNYEQYF	TGTGCCAGCAGCCGCGACCAGGGGCCCAACTACGAGCAGTACTTC
TRBV9	TRBD2	TRBJ2-2	.	CASSVVVRGGPGGELFF	TGTGCCAGCAGCGTAGTGGTCCGGGGGGGCCCGGGCGGGGAGCTGTTTTTT
TRBV2	.	TRBJ2-2	once	CASSGRDFTGELFF	TGTGCCAGCAGTGGCCGGGACTTCACCGGGGAGCTGTTTTTT
TRBV2	.	TRBJ1-1	.	CASSDQPIGGNTEAFF	TGTGCCAGCAGTGACCAACCTATCGGAGGGAACACTGAAGCTTTCTTT
TRBV6-5	TRBD1	TRBJ1-2	.	CASSPFLQGRAGYTF	TGTGCCAGCAGTCCATTCCTACAGGGGCGGGCTGGCTACACCTTC
TRBV15	.	TRBJ1-4	.	CATSRDGRAEKLFF	TGTGCCACCAGCAGAGATGGGAGAGCCGAAAAACTGTTTTTT
TRBV5-1	.	TRBJ2-3	.	CASSMTGYITDTQYF	TGCGCCAGCAGCATGACAGGTTATATCACAGATACGCAGTATTTT
TRBV9	.	TRBJ2-3	.	CASSARGGGGLSTDTQYF	TGTGCCAGCAGCGCACGGGGCGGCGGGGGCCTCAGCACAGATACGCAGTATTTT
TRBV5-1	.	TRBJ2-1	once	CASSSVSSSYNEQFF	TGCGCCAGCAGCTCCGTTAGTAGCTCCTACAATGAGCAGTTCTTC
TRBV7-9	.	TRBJ1-4	.	CASSLAVGSSEKLFF	TGTGCCAGCAGCTTAGCGGTGGGGAGTAGTGAAAAACTGTTTTTT
TRBV9	TRBD2	TRBJ2-2	.	CASSVGGTSAANTGELFF	TGTGCCAGCAGCGTAGGTGGGACTAGTGCCGCGAACACCGGGGAGCTGTTTTTT
TRBV7-6	TRBD2	TRBJ2-3	.	CASSLVVAGATDTQYF	TGTGCCAGCAGCTTAGTGGTAGCGGGGGCCACAGATACGCAGTATTTT
TRBV6-2/TRBV6-3	.	TRBJ2-5	.	CASSYQNRPAAWTQYF	TGTGCCAGCAGTTATCAAAACAGGCCGGCAGCGTGGACCCAGTACTTC
TRBV10-2	.	TRBJ1-2	.	CASSPAGTPQAPSSGYTF	TGCGCCAGCTCCCCTGCCGGGACACCACAAGCGCCCTCTAGTGGCTACACCTTC
TRBV4-3	TRBD1	TRBJ1-6	.	CASSRQTGEGSPLHF	TGCGCCAGCAGCCGACAGACAGGGGAGGGATCACCCCTCCACTTT
TRBV5-5	.	TRBJ2-5	few	CASSRSPGLTQETQYF	TGTGCCAGCAGCCGCAGTCCGGGACTGACCCAAGAGACCCAGTACTTC
TRBV19	TRBD1	TRBJ2-3	.	CASKDRGNAVGDTQYF	TGTGCCAGTAAGGACAGGGGGAACGCGGTAGGAGATACGCAGTATTTT
TRBV18	.	TRBJ2-2	.	CASQTGLSNTGELFF	TGTGCCAGCCAAACGGGACTCTCGAACACCGGGGAGCTGTTTTTT
TRBV3-1/TRBV3-2	TRBD1	TRBJ1-2	.	CASSQEPLDRGQGYTF	TGTGCCAGCAGCCAAGAGCCCCTAGACAGGGGGCAAGGCTACACCTTC
TRBV6-2/TRBV6-3	TRBD1	TRBJ2-7	.	CASSFGTGGSYEQYF	TGTGCCAGCAGTTTCGGGACAGGGGGCTCCTACGAGCAGTACTTC
TRBV25-1	.	TRBJ1-2	.	CASSEYHNNYGYTF	TGTGCCAGCAGTGAATATCACAATAACTATGGCTACACCTTC
TRBV6-2/TRBV6-3	TRBD1	TRBJ1-2	.	CASSHRGSGGGNGYTF	TGTGCCAGCAGTCATCGGGGTTCAGGAGGGGGCAACGGCTACACCTTC
TRBV4-1	.	TRBJ1-4	.	CASSSTVYTNEKLFF	TGCGCCAGCAGCTCGACAGTCTACACTAATGAAAAACTGTTTTTT
TRBV29-1	.	TRBJ2-1	few	CSVEALAEGEQFF	TGCAGCGTTGAGGCTTTGGCAGAGGGTGAGCAGTTCTTC
TRBV5-1	TRBD1	TRBJ1-2	.	CASSLGQGGRGYGYTF	TGCGCCAGCAGCCTCGGACAGGGAGGAAGGGGTTATGGCTACACCTTC
TRBV24-1	TRBD2	TRBJ2-5	once	CATSGVAGGLAETQYF	TGTGCCACCAGTGGTGTAGCGGGGGGGCTAGCGGAGACCCAGTACTTC
TRBV19	.	TRBJ2-3	.	CASSLGPVSGDTQYF	TGTGCCAGTAGTCTCGGACCAGTCAGCGGAGATACGCAGTATTTT
TRBV24-1	.	TRBJ1-6	.	CATSDGGTNSPLHF	TGTGCCACCAGTGATGGGGGGACCAATTCACCCCTCCACTTT
TRBV7-9	TRBD2	TRBJ2-5	.	CASSFRTSYETQYF	TGTGCCAGCAGCTTTCGGACTAGCTATGAGACCCAGTACTTC
TRBV5-6	.	TRBJ1-2	.	CASSLMEVTYYGYTF	TGTGCCAGCAGCTTGATGGAGGTCACCTACTATGGCTACACCTTC
TRBV21-1	.	TRBJ2-3	.	CASSQAGLAGTSTDTQYF	TGTGCCAGCAGCCAAGCGGGACTAGCGGGGACTAGCACAGATACGCAGTATTTT